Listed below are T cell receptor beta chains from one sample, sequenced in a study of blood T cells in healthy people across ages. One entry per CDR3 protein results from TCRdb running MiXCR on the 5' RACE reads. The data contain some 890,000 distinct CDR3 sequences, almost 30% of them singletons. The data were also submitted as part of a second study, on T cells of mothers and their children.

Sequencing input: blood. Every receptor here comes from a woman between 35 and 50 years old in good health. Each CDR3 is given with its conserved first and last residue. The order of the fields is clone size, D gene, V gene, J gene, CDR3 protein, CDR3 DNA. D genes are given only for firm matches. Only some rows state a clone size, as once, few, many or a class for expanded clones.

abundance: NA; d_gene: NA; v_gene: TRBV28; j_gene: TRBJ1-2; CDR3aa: CTSRLRGDGYGYTF; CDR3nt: TGTACCAGCAGGTTAAGGGGAGATGGCTATGGCTACACCTTC
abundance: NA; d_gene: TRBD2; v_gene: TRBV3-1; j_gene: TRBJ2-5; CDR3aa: CASSQELAGAGETRYF; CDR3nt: TGTGCCAGCAGCCAAGAGCTAGCGGGGGCCGGGGAGACCCGGTACTTC
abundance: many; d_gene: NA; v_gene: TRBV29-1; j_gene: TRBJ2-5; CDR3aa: CSVEEGQGETQYF; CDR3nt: TGCAGCGTTGAAGAGGGTCAGGGGGAGACCCAGTACTTC
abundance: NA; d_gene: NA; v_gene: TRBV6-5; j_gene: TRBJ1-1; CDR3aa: CASSYRRVQRAKNTEAFF; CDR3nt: TGTGCCAGCAGTTATAGAAGGGTACAACGGGCCAAGAACACTGAAGCTTTCTTT
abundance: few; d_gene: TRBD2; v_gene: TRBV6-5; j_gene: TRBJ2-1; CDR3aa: CASSYSGSSGVYNEQFF; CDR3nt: TGTGCCAGCAGTTACTCCGGGTCTAGCGGGGTATACAATGAGCAGTTCTTC
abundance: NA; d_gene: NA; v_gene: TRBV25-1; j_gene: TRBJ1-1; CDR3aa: CASRGRGKNTEAFF; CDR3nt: TGTGCCAGCAGGGGACGGGGGAAGAACACTGAAGCTTTCTTT
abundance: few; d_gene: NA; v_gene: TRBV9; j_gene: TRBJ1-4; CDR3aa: CASSVGGTTNEKLFF; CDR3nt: TGTGCCAGCAGCGTAGGCGGAACAACTAATGAAAAACTGTTTTTT
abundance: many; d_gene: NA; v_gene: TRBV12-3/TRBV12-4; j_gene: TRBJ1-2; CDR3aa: CASSGTRRYGYTF; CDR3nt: TGTGCCAGCAGTGGGACCCGGAGGTATGGCTACACCTTC
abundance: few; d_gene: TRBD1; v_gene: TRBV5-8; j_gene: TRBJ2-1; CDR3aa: CASSRTGVRLDEQFF; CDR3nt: TGTGCCAGTAGCAGGACAGGGGTCCGTTTAGATGAGCAGTTCTTC
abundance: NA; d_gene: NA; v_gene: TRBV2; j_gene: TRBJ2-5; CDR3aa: CASSEGPASEETQYF; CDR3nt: TGTGCCAGCAGTGAAGGGCCCGCTAGCGAAGAGACCCAGTACTTC
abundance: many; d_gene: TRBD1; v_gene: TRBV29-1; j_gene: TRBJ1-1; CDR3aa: CSVEDRGRGTEAFF; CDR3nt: TGCAGCGTTGAAGACCGGGGCAGGGGGACTGAAGCTTTCTTT
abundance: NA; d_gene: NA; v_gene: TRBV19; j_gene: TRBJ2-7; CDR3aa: CASSVRDYEQYF; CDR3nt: TGTGCCAGTAGTGTCCGGGACTACGAGCAGTACTTC
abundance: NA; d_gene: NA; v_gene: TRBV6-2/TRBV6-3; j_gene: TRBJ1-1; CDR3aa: CASSPFGGSSNTEAFF; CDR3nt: TGTGCCAGCAGCCCTTTTGGGGGGTCCTCGAACACTGAAGCTTTCTTT
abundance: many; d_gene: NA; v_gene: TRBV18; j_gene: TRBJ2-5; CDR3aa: CASSPRDGQETQYF; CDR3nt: TGTGCCAGCTCACCCCGGGACGGTCAAGAGACCCAGTACTTC
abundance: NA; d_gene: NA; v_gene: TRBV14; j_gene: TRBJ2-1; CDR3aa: CASSQWDGVGYNEQFF; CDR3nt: TGTGCCAGCAGCCAATGGGACGGGGTAGGCTACAATGAGCAGTTCTTC
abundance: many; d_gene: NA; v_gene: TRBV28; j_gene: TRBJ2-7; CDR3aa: CASSLRQDEQYF; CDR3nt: TGTGCCAGCAGTCTTCGACAGGACGAGCAGTACTTC
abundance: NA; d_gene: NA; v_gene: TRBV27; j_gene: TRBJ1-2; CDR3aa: CASSSDNRVRGYTF; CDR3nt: TGTGCCAGCAGCTCGGACAACAGGGTGAGAGGCTACACCTTC
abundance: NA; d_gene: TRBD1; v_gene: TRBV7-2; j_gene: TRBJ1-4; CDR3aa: CASSQGQGGRNEKRFF; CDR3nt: TGTGCCAGCAGCCAGGGACAGGGAGGACGTAATGAAAAACGGTTTTTT
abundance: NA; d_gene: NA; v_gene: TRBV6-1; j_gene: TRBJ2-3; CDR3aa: CASSEALGSTDTQYF; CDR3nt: TGTGCCAGCAGTGAAGCGCTGGGTAGCACAGATACGCAGTATTTT
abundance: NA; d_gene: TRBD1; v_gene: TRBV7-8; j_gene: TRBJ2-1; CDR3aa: CASSVGQGREQFF; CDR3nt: TGTGCCAGCAGCGTTGGACAGGGACGTGAGCAGTTCTTC
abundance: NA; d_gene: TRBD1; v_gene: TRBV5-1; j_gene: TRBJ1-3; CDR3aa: CASSVGTGTSGNTIYF; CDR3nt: TGCGCCAGCAGCGTTGGGACAGGGACCTCTGGAAACACCATATATTTT
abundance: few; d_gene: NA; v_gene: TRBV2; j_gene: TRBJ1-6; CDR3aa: CASSVQNSPLHF; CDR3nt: TGTGCCAGCAGTGTACAGAATTCACCCCTCCACTTT
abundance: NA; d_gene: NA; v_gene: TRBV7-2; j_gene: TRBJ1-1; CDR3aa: CASSCRRRGAEAFF; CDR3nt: TGTGCCAGCAGCTGTCGTAGACGGGGCGCTGAAGCTTTCTTT